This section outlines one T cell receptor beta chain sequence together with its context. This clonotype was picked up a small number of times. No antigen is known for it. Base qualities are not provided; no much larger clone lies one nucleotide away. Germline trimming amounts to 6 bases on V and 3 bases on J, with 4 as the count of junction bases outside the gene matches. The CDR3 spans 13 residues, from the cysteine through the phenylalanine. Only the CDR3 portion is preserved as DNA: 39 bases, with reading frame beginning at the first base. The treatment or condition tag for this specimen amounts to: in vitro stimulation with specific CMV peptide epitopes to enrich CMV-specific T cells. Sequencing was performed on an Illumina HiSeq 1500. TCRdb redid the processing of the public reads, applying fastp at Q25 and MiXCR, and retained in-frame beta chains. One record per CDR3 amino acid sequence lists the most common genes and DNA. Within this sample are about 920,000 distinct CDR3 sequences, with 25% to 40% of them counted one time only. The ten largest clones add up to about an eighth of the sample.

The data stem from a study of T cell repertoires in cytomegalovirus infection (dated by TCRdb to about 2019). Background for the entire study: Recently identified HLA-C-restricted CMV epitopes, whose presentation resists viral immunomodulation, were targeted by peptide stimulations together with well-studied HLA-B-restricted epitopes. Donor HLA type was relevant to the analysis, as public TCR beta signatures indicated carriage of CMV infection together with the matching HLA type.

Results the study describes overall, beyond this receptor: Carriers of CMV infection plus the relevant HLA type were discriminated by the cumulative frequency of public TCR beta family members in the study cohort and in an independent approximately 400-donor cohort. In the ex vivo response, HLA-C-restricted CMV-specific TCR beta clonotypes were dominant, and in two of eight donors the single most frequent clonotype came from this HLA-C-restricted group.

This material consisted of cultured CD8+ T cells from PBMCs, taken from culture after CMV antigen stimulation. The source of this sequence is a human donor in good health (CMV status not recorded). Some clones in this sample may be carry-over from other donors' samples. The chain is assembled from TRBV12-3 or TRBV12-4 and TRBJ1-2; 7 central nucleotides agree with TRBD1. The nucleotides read TGTGCCAGCAGACCTACAGGGGACTATGGCTACACCTTC. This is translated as CASRPTGDYGYTF.